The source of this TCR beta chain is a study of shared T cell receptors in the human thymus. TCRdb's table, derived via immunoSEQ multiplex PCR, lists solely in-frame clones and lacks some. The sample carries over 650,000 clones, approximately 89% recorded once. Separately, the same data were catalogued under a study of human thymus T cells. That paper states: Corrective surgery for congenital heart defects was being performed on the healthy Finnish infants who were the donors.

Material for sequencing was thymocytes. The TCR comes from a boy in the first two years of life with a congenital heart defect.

The CDR3: CASSLTRDRGETQYF. The CDR3 DNA is TGTGCCAGCAGCTTAACCCGGGACAGAGGAGAGACCCAGTACTTC. J is TRBJ2-5 and V is TRBV7-3, with 7 bases fitting TRBD1. CDR3 length: 15 amino acids. J was trimmed by 4 bases and V by 0 bases; bases with no gene match: 5. Germline CDR1 reads SGHTA; CDR2 reads FQGTGA.